These 7 T cell receptor beta chains were sequenced from one sample in a study of T cells in localized non-small cell lung cancer. Only in-frame clones appear in the TCRdb table, and some are missing; sequencing was by immunoSEQ multiplex PCR. The sample includes around 22,000 clones, about 87% of them seen just once. Source: peripheral blood mononuclear cells, taken before any cancer treatment. These receptor sequences come from a woman aged 35 to 70 with stage III lung adenocarcinoma.

The chain uses TRBV18 and TRBJ1-4, with TRBD1 matching 7 bases. The CDR3 totals 15 residues. Per germline, CDR1 KGHSH and CDR2 LQKENI. Germline trimming cut 4 bases from V and 7 bases from J; bases unmatched to any gene: 9. For the CDR3, the DNA is TGTGCCAGCTCACTCCGGGACAGCCTACCTGAAAAACTGTTTTTT. Protein sequence: CASSLRDSLPEKLFF.

CDR3 residues: CASSQGVSNQPQHF. Written as DNA, the CDR3 is TGTGCCAGCAGCCAGGGGGTCAGCAATCAGCCCCAGCATTTT. The J gene is TRBJ1-5, the V gene TRBV7-9, with 7 bases fitting TRBD1. The CDR3 runs to 14 residues. Per the germline V gene, CDR1 is SEHNR and CDR2 is FQNEAQ (reference sequence). J gave up 1 base and V 5 bases, and 2 bases lay outside the gene matches. Filled out from reference TRBV7-9 and TRBJ1-5, the complete variable domain reads DTGVSQNPRHKITKRGQNVTFRCDPISEHNRLYWYRQTLGQGPEFLTYFQNEAQLEKSRLLSDRFSAERPKGSFSTLEIQRTEQGDSAMYLCASSQGVSNQPQHFGDGTRLSIL.

The chain is built from TRBV7-9 and TRBJ1-1; the D gene is possibly TRBD1 (6 bases). Trimming removed 5 bases at V and 0 bases at J, with 25 bases between. The CDR3 is made up of 19 amino acids. CDR1 is SEHNR, CDR2 FQNEAQ, per germline (reference sequence). CDR3 sequence: CASSLESLGQGMLNTEAFF. The CDR3 DNA sequence: TGTGCCAGCAGCCTCGAATCTTTGGGCCAGGGGATGCTGAACACTGAAGCTTTCTTT.

This chain joins TRBV19 and TRBJ2-7, with a weak D call TRBD2 (6 bases). The CDR3 length is 14 residues. Trimming left V 4 bases short and J 4 bases short, with 14 bases between. Germline V gene data show CDR1 as LNHDA and CDR2 as SQIVND (reference sequence). The DNA of the CDR3 is TGTGCCAGTAGTACGCAACAGGCGGGATACGAGCAGTACTTC. Translating gives CASSTQQAGYEQYF.

The rearrangement joins TRBV5-1 to TRBJ1-5, with no clear D. CDR3 length equals 14 residues. V lost 3 bases, J lost 7 bases, and 14 bases lay in between. Germline CDR1 SGHRS, CDR2 YFSETQ. The CDR3 here is CASSSGGAGQPQHF. The CDR3, as DNA: TGCGCCAGCAGCTCGGGCGGTGCCGGGCAGCCCCAGCATTTT.

This sequence joins TRBV10-3 and TRBJ1-1; TRBD1 might be the D (6 bases). The CDR3 spans 12 residues. V gave up 3 bases and J gave up 7 bases, with 9 bases separating them. Per the germline V gene, CDR1 is ENHRY and CDR2 is SYGVKD. The CDR3 DNA reads as TGTGCCATCAGTGAAGTACAGGGTGAAGCTTTCTTT. The encoded protein is CAISEVQGEAFF.

The chain employs TRBV19 and TRBJ2-2, with 8 nucleotides matching TRBD2. CDR3 size: 15 residues. Looked up from germline, CDR1 is LNHDA and CDR2 is SQIVND (reference sequence). V was pared by 7 bases and J by 6 bases, with 10 bases of the junction left unmatched. Here the CDR3 reads CASTPPGLAAGELFF. The CDR3, as DNA: TGTGCCAGTACCCCCCCAGGACTAGCAGCCGGGGAGCTGTTTTTT.